This T cell receptor (beta chain) emerged from a study of blood T cell repertoires in COVID-19. Clones were sequenced by immunoSEQ multiplex PCR, and TCRdb holds only the in-frame ones, with some missing. Found here are some 50,000 clones, around four fifths of them singletons; the top ten hold 7.3%. The sample comprised peripheral blood. The origin of this receptor is a man aged 40-49 years with acute or convalescent COVID-19.

This CDR3 reads CASSHGGTSGGAGTQYF. CDR3 in DNA: TGTGCCAGCAGCCACGGAGGGACTAGCGGGGGGGCCGGTACGCAGTATTTT. The chain has TRBV4-2 and TRBJ2-3, with 16 bases fitting TRBD2. The ends lost 3 bases at V and 8 bases at J; junction bases unmatched: 8. The CDR3 runs 17 residues. Germline loops: CDR1 LGHNA, CDR2 YNFKEQ.